This TCR beta chain originates from a study of T cell responses to AZD1222 COVID-19 vaccine. Study findings and constraints: Researchers report vaccine-associated CD4 TCRs spanning spike, with dominance at 160-218 and 743-854. Repertoire collection took place solely once the T cell response had peaked. Spike-specific TCR breadth and depth were elevated following two AZD1222 doses.

To note about this clone: What it recognizes is unknown.

Profiled with immunoSEQ multiplex PCR; TCRdb holds only in-frame clones, not every one. Altogether around 190,000 clones are present, roughly nine tenths being singletons, with the ten largest covering less than 2%. Trimming shortened V by 3 bases and J by 8 bases, and 16 bases separated the two germline ends. CDR1 and CDR2 (germline): GTSNPN, SVGIG (reference sequence). The CDR3 covers 13 residues. Material: peripheral blood, obtained 28 days after the second AZD1222 dose. The origin of this receptor is an adult who received the AZD1222 COVID-19 vaccine. The chain uses TRBV30 and TRBJ1-2; TRBD1 might be the D (5 bases). Here the CDR3 reads CAWRARGRGGYTF. In DNA form, the CDR3 reads TGTGCCTGGAGGGCACGGGGAAGGGGAGGCTACACCTTC. Combining the CDR3 with reference TRBV30 and TRBJ1-2 gives the whole variable domain SQTIHQWPATLVQPVGSPLSLECTVEGTSNPNLYWYRQAAGRGLQLLFYSVGIGQISSEVPQNLSASRPQDRQFILSSKKLLLSDSGFYLCAWRARGRGGYTFGSGTRLTVV.